This TCR beta chain comes out of a study of blood T cell repertoires in COVID-19 (TCRdb year 2020). A note on the overall study: Samples covering the acute and convalescent phases of COVID-19 were provided by collaborators in the United States, Italy and Spain. The prospective study material was composed of cDNA or gDNA derived from T cells, B-cell-depleted T cells, or PBMCs. Deeply sampled blood TCRbeta repertoires from subjects exposed to, actively infected with, or recovered from COVID-19 were included in the dataset. The repertoires were released in a freely available public database meant as a resource for research on the immune response to SARS-CoV-2. Samples were obtained from the ongoing ImmuneRACE study (first 160 participants) and from about 1,300 subjects provided by 6 global collaborators. Nearly every sample came with metadata listing a de-identified subject ID, COVID-19 status, age in years and sex. Where available, HLA class I and class II types were taken from metadata supplied by the sample provider and were not determined by assay-based typing. Study-level results and caveats: The amount of clinical and demographic metadata varied by source and participant and was provided uncurated.

As for this clone: Its antigen remains undetermined. It has no much larger one-base neighbor in the sample; base qualities were not kept.

One collaborating source in Seattle enrolled patients while the patients were actively infected and followed the patients over time throughout the course of disease. Each collaborating institution followed its own protocols to collect whole blood in K2EDTA tubes. Collaborator samples were shipped for TCRbeta analysis as frozen whole blood, isolated PBMCs, or DNA extracted from either sample type. CDR1 and CDR2 are read off the germline V gene as MNHEY and SVGAGI. Deletion took 6 bases off V and 6 bases off J, with a span of 20 bases between the germline ends. From cysteine to phenylalanine, the CDR3 is 15 amino acids long. The retained sequence is limited to the CDR3, 45 bases, with the frame set at the first base. TCRbeta CDR3 regions were amplified from genomic DNA using the immunoSEQ Assay, a bias-controlled multiplex PCR. Per the source publication's procedure: The number of nucleated cells in each sample was estimated from the amplification of reference gene primers within the assay. To quantify the absolute abundance of each unique TCRbeta CDR3 rearrangement, sequence reads were collapsed and filtered. For each sample, productive Simpson clonality was calculated as the square root of Simpson's diversity index across productive rearrangements. TCRdb took over this immuneACCESS table, retaining in-frame rearrangements with V and J assigned. Such tables are incomplete; in checked studies, under half of the missing clones stem from an unresolved V gene, and the remainder is unexplained. V and J calls and clone size come straight from that table; D and trimming were deduced from the DNA. The table for this sample lists about 300,000 clones; around 89% of them were counted only once. Around 1.6% of the sample is taken by the ten largest.

The clonotype originates from a woman aged 25 to 45 with COVID-19, enrolled during active disease. Sequencing was done on a sample of peripheral blood. This receptor chain uses TRBV6-5 and TRBJ1-1; perhaps TRBD1 is the D gene, with 6 bases matching. The CDR3 sequence is CASRPRGAPGSEAFF. The nucleotide sequence reads as follows: TGTGCCAGCAGACCCAGGGGCGCCCCGGGTTCTGAAGCTTTCTTT.